This T cell receptor (beta chain) is from a study of blood T cell repertoires in COVID-19. As for the study in general: Sources were T cells, B-cell-depleted T cells, or PBMCs; the material itself was cDNA or gDNA.

With 4 bases removed from V and 4 bases from J, the gap between germline ends came to 5 bases. Germline V CDR1 and CDR2: SGHRS, YFSETQ. This CDR3 is built from 11 residues. Authors' analysis steps: Quantification of nucleated cells was approximated via reference gene primer amplification. Only in-frame clones appear in the TCRdb table, and some are missing; sequencing was by immunoSEQ multiplex PCR. The V and J calls and clone size were taken over from that table, and D and trimming were inferred from the DNA. In the table there are 250,000 to 300,000 clones, about nine tenths of which are singletons.

The sequenced material came from peripheral blood. The receptor was derived from a woman aged 25 to 45 who had recovered from COVID-19. The chain uses TRBV5-1 and TRBJ1-1; no clear D gene. CDR3 sequence: CASSRGTEAFF. As DNA, the CDR3 is TGCGCCAGCAGCCGGGGCACTGAAGCTTTCTTT. The whole variable domain, remainder taken from reference TRBV5-1 and TRBJ1-1, is KAGVTQTPRYLIKTRGQQVTLSCSPISGHRSVSWYQQTPGQGLQFLFEYFSETQRNKGNFPGRFSGRQFSNSRSEMNVSTLELGDSALYLCASSRGTEAFFGQGTRLTVV.